This T cell receptor (beta chain) was captured in a study of cytomegalovirus exposure and HLA in healthy donors. PCR amplification relied on 60 Vbeta primers (plus 13 Jbeta primers). The repertoire was sequenced with immunoSEQ multiplex PCR; TCRdb's copy has only in-frame clones and lacks some. The sample consists of around 200,000 clones, 60% to 80% of them appearing once. Study-wide points: One later analysis reportedly identified an Asian-associated ancestry cluster that showed fewer N-insertions than the roughly 700-donor mean.

Trimming cost V 5 bases and J 1 base; bases outside gene matches: 8. The V gene's germline CDR1 is SGHAT and CDR2 FQNNGV. The CDR3 totals 15 residues. Points on this clone: Its specificity is not known.

The sequencing input was PBMCs. The TCR sequence derives from a man between 40 and 49 years old in good health and CMV-seronegative. The chain couples TRBV11-2 to TRBJ2-7; 7 positions match TRBD2. CDR3 in amino acids: CASSITSDPSYEQYF. As DNA, the CDR3 is TGTGCCAGCAGCATAACTAGCGACCCTTCCTACGAGCAGTACTTC. Full variable domain (missing parts from reference TRBV11-2 and TRBJ2-7): EAGVAQSPRYKIIEKRQSVAFWCNPISGHATLYWYQQILGQGPKLLIQFQNNGVVDDSQLPKDRFSAERLKGVDSTLKIQPAKLEDSAVYLCASSITSDPSYEQYFGPGTRLTVT.